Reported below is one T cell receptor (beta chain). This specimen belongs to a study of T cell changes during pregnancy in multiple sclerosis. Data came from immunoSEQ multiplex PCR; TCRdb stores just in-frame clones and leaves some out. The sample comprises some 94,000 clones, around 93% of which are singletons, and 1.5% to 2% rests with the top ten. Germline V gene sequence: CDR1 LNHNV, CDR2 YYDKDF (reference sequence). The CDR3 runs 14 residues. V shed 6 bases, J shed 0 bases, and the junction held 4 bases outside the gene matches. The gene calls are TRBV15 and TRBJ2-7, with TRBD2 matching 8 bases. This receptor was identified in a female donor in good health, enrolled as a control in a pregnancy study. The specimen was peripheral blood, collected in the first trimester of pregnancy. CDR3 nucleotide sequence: TGTGCCACCAGGCGCGGGGGGACCTCCTACGAGCAGTACTTC. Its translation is CATRRGGTSYEQYF.